Below, 20 T cell receptor beta chains from the same sample are listed, as sequenced in a study of identical twins. TCRdb processed the 5' RACE reads anew with MiXCR; each CDR3 protein has one entry. Of roughly 1.6 million distinct CDR3 sequences in the sample, about 31% were seen once. The sample was cord blood. These receptors all come from a newborn girl in good health.

Only a few counts were recorded for this clonotype. The chain combines TRBV2 with TRBJ2-1; D is ambiguous. CDR3 size: 11 residues. Trimming left V 4 bases short and J 7 bases short, with 5 bases between. CDR1 and CDR2 from the germline V gene are SNHLY and FYNNEI. This CDR3 is CASSAKNEQFF. CDR3 coding DNA: TGTGCCAGCAGTGCGAAGAATGAGCAGTTCTTC.

In its sample, this clonotype was seen a few times. This sequence joins TRBV12-3 or TRBV12-4 and TRBJ2-1; 9 bases align to TRBD2. The CDR3 is 17 amino acids. With V trimmed by 5 bases and J by 3 bases, 11 bases remained unmatched. The CDR3 coding sequence is TGTGCCAGCAGTCCCTCTCTTGGTAGCGGGGGCTACAATGAGCAGTTCTTC. Translating it yields CASSPSLGSGGYNEQFF.

The V gene is TRBV7-2, the J gene TRBJ2-3, with 10 bases fitting TRBD2. With V trimmed by 3 bases and J by 5 bases, 8 bases remained unmatched. Germline CDR1 SGHTA, CDR2 FQGNSA. The length of the CDR3 is 16 residues. The CDR3 coding sequence is TGTGCCAGCAGCTTTCGAGCGGGAGGGCTTGGAGATACGCAGTATTTT. Residues: CASSFRAGGLGDTQYF.

This clonotype was counted only a few times. The J gene is TRBJ1-1, the V gene TRBV5-1; TRBD1 agrees at 9 bases. Trimming took 4 bases from V and 5 from J; bases not matched to a gene: 6. The germline CDR1 and CDR2 sequences are SGHRS and YFSETQ. The CDR3 runs to 14 residues. CDR3 in amino acids: CASSARDRATEAFF. CDR3 DNA: TGCGCCAGCAGCGCCCGGGACAGGGCTACTGAAGCTTTCTTT.

This clonotype showed up many times. The chain links TRBV4-1 to TRBJ2-3; TRBD2 matches 12 bases. Germline trimming cut 4 bases from V and 6 bases from J; bases unmatched to any gene: 5. CDR1 and CDR2 from the germline V gene are MGHRA and YSYEKL. This CDR3 has 15 residues. This CDR3 reads CASSLTSGGGDTQYF. The DNA for the CDR3 is TGCGCCAGCAGCCTGACTAGCGGGGGCGGGGATACGCAGTATTTT.

The J gene is TRBJ2-3, the V gene TRBV5-1, with 11 bases lining up with TRBD2. CDR3 length: 18 amino acids. The J segment lost 0 bases and the V segment lost 4 bases, leaving 10 bases of the junction unmatched. Germline CDR1 and CDR2: SGHRS and YFSETQ. The CDR3 sequence: CASSPGLADRTSTDTQYF. CDR3 bases: TGCGCCAGCAGCCCGGGACTAGCGGATAGAACTAGCACAGATACGCAGTATTTT.

This clonotype is a singleton in its sample. Sequence at one end of the junction differs from germline and may be a read error. V gene TRBV3-1 combines with J gene TRBJ2-3, with TRBD2 identical over 10 bases. From germline, CDR1 is LGHDT and CDR2 YNNKEL (reference sequence). The CDR3 runs 17 residues. CDR3 protein: CAGSPLLLAGSTDTQYF. The CDR3 nucleotides are TGTGCCGGCAGCCCCCTTCTACTAGCGGGGAGCACAGATACGCAGTATTTT.

This chain joins TRBV6-5 and TRBJ1-6, with D maybe TRBD1 (6 bases). The CDR3 consists of 15 residues. Germline CDR1 is MNHEY and CDR2 is SVGAGI. V lost 2 bases, J lost 5 bases, and 10 bases lay in between. Here the CDR3 reads CASSYTGDNNSPLHF. The CDR3 region has the DNA TGTGCCAGCAGTTACACCGGGGACAATAATTCACCCCTCCACTTT.

This clonotype was seen a few times. This chain joins TRBV12-3 or TRBV12-4 and TRBJ2-1; 8 bases agree with TRBD2. J gave up 1 base and V 4 bases, and 3 bases lay outside the gene matches. The CDR3 extends over 15 amino acids. CDR3 sequence: CASSYSGASYNEQFF. The CDR3 nucleotides read TGTGCCAGCAGTTATAGCGGGGCATCCTACAATGAGCAGTTCTTC.

This clonotype was observed a few times. CDR3 residues: CASKSGNYGYTF. CDR3 nucleotides: TGCGCCAGCAAGTCGGGGAACTATGGCTACACCTTC. The chain carries TRBV5-1 and TRBJ1-2, with D unclear. There are 12 residues in the CDR3. V was cut by 6 bases and J by 2 bases, with 8 bases left in between. The germline V gene encodes CDR1 SGHRS and CDR2 YFSETQ.

This chain uses TRBV29-1 with TRBJ2-1; 10 positions match TRBD2. The CDR3 has 15 residues. J gave up 4 bases and V 7 bases, and 10 bases lay outside the gene matches. Germline V gene lookup returns CDR1 SQVTM and CDR2 ANQGSEA. The CDR3 DNA sequence: TGCAGCGCTCGGCCCCAGCGGGGGGGATACAATGAGCAGTTCTTC. It encodes CSARPQRGGYNEQFF.

The gene calls are TRBV5-6 and TRBJ2-7; 8 bases match TRBD1. Losses at the gene ends were 2 bases for V and 2 bases for J; bases not matched to a gene: 18. Germline values: CDR1 SGHDT, CDR2 YYEEEE. This CDR3 region has 19 residues. The CDR3 region has the DNA TGTGCCAGCAGCTTTTCTTTCGACAGGGGAACACACAGAACCTACGAGCAGTACTTC. Its translation is CASSFSFDRGTHRTYEQYF.

This clonotype was detected many times. This chain uses TRBV12-3 or TRBV12-4 with TRBJ2-1; D remains unclear. CDR3 length equals 12 residues. V was shortened by 4 bases and J by 8 bases, with 9 bases between the two germline ends. The CDR3 nucleotides are TGTGCCAGCAGTTCCCCGGGCTATGAGCAGTTCTTC. It translates to CASSSPGYEQFF.

This clonotype was observed a handful of times. The chain couples TRBV2 to TRBJ1-2; D not certain. CDR1 is SNHLY and CDR2 is FYNNEI in the germline V gene. CDR3 length: 12 amino acids. V dropped 8 bases and J dropped 1 base, with 8 bases sitting between them. The CDR3 DNA reads TGTGCCAGCGATGGCGGTAACTATGGCTACACCTTC. This sequence encodes CASDGGNYGYTF.

This clonotype occurred many times. V is TRBV29-1 and J is TRBJ1-4, with D perhaps TRBD1 (6 bases). V was cut by 6 bases and J by 8 bases, with 19 bases left in between. The CDR3 runs 14 residues. Germline CDR1 and CDR2: SQVTM and ANQGSEA. The CDR3 sequence is CSVLGQSGTEKLFF. The DNA of the CDR3 is TGCAGCGTCCTCGGACAGTCTGGGACGGAAAAACTGTTTTTT.

The chain couples TRBV5-1 to TRBJ2-1, with D possibly being TRBD1 or TRBD2 (5 bases each). The tail of the sequence fits TRBJ2-7 better, so the J call may be wrong. The V gene's germline CDR1 is SGHRS and CDR2 YFSETQ. The CDR3 length is 15 residues. The CDR3 is CASSWGRSSYNEQYF. For the CDR3, the DNA is TGCGCCAGCAGCTGGGGACGGAGCTCCTACAATGAGCAGTACTTC.

The chain uses TRBV9 and TRBJ2-1; D is perhaps TRBD1 (7 bases). Germline loops: CDR1 SGDLS, CDR2 YYNGEE. This CDR3 is built from 16 residues. Trimming shortened V by 2 bases and J by 4 bases, and 16 bases separated the two germline ends. This CDR3 reads CASSVTGGQLYNEQFF. CDR3 bases: TGTGCCAGCAGCGTCACCGGGGGACAGCTATACAATGAGCAGTTCTTC.

This chain joins TRBV4-1 and TRBJ1-4; a weak D match, TRBD1 (6 bases). Germline CDR1 MGHRA, CDR2 YSYEKL. The V gene lost 1 base and the J gene lost 6 bases, with 15 bases spanning the gap. The CDR3 is 16 residues long. The DNA for the CDR3 is TGCGCCAGCAGCCAAGGATCCCGGGACACCTATGAAAAACTGTTTTTT. It encodes CASSQGSRDTYEKLFF.

This clonotype came up a few times. The chain has TRBV27 and TRBJ2-5; D unresolved. From germline, CDR1 is MNHEY and CDR2 SMNVEV (reference sequence). V was shortened by 5 bases and J by 2 bases, with 15 bases between the two germline ends. The CDR3 runs to 15 residues. CDR3 in DNA: TGTGCCAGCAGTAACAACCTAGGTTTTCAAGAGACCCAGTACTTC. Its protein product is CASSNNLGFQETQYF.

This clonotype was found many times. This sequence joins TRBV12-3 or TRBV12-4 and TRBJ2-6; 7 nucleotides line up with TRBD1. The ends lost 5 bases at V and 3 bases at J; junction bases unmatched: 7. The CDR3 length is 16 residues. The CDR3, as DNA: TGTGCCAGCAGTGACAGGGTTATGAGTGGGGCCAACGTCCTGACTTTC. Residues: CASSDRVMSGANVLTF.